This record looks at one T cell receptor (beta chain) sequence and its context. Its antigen is not identified. These data are taken from a study of PD-1 blockade in classical Hodgkin lymphoma. The V gene's germline CDR1 is SEHNR and CDR2 FQNEAQ (reference sequence). The V gene end was trimmed by 5 bases and the J gene end by 5 bases; junction bases not matched to a gene: 9. The CDR3 extends over 15 amino acids. Time point of the sample: cycle 4 day 1 (C4D1), after 5 to 7 weeks of nivolumab. With no exception, relapse followed autologous stem cell transplantation in all patients, and brentuximab vedotin exposure varied. Broader study findings: Causes of the repertoire differences remain undefined, possibly disease activity or prior therapy.

The repertoire was sequenced with immunoSEQ multiplex PCR; TCRdb's copy has only in-frame clones and lacks some. The sample yields over 75,000 clones, 90% seen once. This specimen consisted of peripheral blood mononuclear cells (PBMCs), obtained before the fourth cycle of nivolumab. V and J are TRBV7-9 and TRBJ2-5; 9 bases agree with TRBD1. This TCR came from a human donor with classical Hodgkin lymphoma. CDR3 DNA: TGTGCCAGCAGCATCCGACAGGGGGGACGGGAGACCCAGTACTTC. Translated, it gives CASSIRQGGRETQYF.